A single sample is the source of the 26 T cell receptor beta chains below, sequenced in a study of neurological immune-mediated disorders. A single record per CDR3 protein comes from TCRdb applying MiXCR to the 5' RACE reads. Here the sample spans under 60,000 distinct CDR3 sequences, 3% to 3.5% being singletons. Sequencing used PBMCs. These receptors came from a man between 40 and 49 years old with multiple sclerosis.

This sequence joins TRBV7-7 and TRBJ2-5; D possibly corresponds to TRBD2 (6 bases). CDR1 is SSHAT, CDR2 FNYEAQ, per germline (reference sequence). The CDR3 contains 15 residues. The V end was cut by 0 bases, the J end by 4 bases, with 12 bases between. The CDR3 nucleotides are TGTGCCAGCAGCTTAGCAGGAGGGTTCGGAGAGACCCAGTACTTC. Its translation: CASSLAGGFGETQYF.

This clonotype was counted many times. J is TRBJ1-5 and V is TRBV20-1; D perhaps matches TRBD1 (5 bases). Trimming took 0 bases from V and 2 from J, leaving 11 bases between them. The CDR3 extends over 15 amino acids. The V gene's germline CDR1 is DFQATT and CDR2 SNEGSKA (reference sequence). CDR3 in amino acids: CSAREMQGGNQPQHF. In nucleotides, the CDR3 is TGCAGTGCTAGAGAGATGCAGGGAGGCAATCAGCCCCAGCATTTT.

The chain uses TRBV20-1 and TRBJ1-2; the D gene is possibly TRBD1 (5 bases). The CDR3 loop spans 14 amino acids. Germline assignment: CDR1 DFQATT and CDR2 SNEGSKA (reference sequence). Trimming took 3 bases from V and 8 from J, leaving 19 bases between them. The CDR3: CSASAYGRAEGYTF. In nucleotides, the CDR3 is TGCAGTGCTAGTGCCTACGGCAGGGCTGAAGGCTACACCTTC.

This clonotype came up many times. The V call is TRBV20-1, the J call TRBJ2-3; D is possibly TRBD1 or TRBD2 (6 bases each). The CDR3 has 13 amino acids. CDR1 and CDR2 from the germline V gene are DFQATT and SNEGSKA (reference sequence). V lost 4 bases and J lost 10, with 18 bases in between. DNA of the CDR3: TGCAGTGCTAATTCCGGGGGCCCCCTTGCGCAGTATTTT. It encodes CSANSGGPLAQYF.

This clonotype was picked up many times. V is TRBV6-5 and J is TRBJ2-1; 7 nucleotides align to TRBD2. V shed 4 bases, J shed 4 bases, and the junction held 7 bases outside the gene matches. The CDR3 length is 15 residues. Germline values: CDR1 MNHEY, CDR2 SVGAGI. CDR3 protein: CASSFRAGDYNEQFF. The CDR3 DNA follows: TGTGCCAGCAGTTTCCGGGCGGGGGATTACAATGAGCAGTTCTTC.

This clonotype was seen only a few times. A read error may be the cause here, since a much bigger clone is one base away. The chain recombines TRBV12-3 or TRBV12-4 with TRBJ2-2; 11 bases line up with TRBD1. The CDR3 consists of 15 residues. V lost 4 bases, J lost 6 bases, and 4 bases stayed unmatched. CDR3 nucleotides: TGTGCCAGCAGTTGGGACAGGGGGAAGGCCGGGGAGCTGTTTTTT. Translation: CASSWDRGKAGELFF.

This clonotype has at least ten counts. CDR3 sequence (DNA): TGCGCCAGCAGCTTTTCGACAGGCTCCTACAATGAGCAGTTCTTC. Translation gives CASSFSTGSYNEQFF. The V and J genes are TRBV5-1 and TRBJ2-1; TRBD1 is a possible D gene (6 bases). Germline V gene lookup returns CDR1 SGHRS and CDR2 YFSETQ. The V end lost 2 bases, the J end lost 0 bases, and 9 bases lay between the germline ends. This CDR3 has 15 amino acids.

This clonotype came up many times. This rearrangement joins TRBV20-1 to TRBJ1-1, with 11 positions matching TRBD1. Looked up from germline, CDR1 is DFQATT and CDR2 is SNEGSKA (reference sequence). This CDR3 spans 15 amino acids. Here the CDR3 reads CTTTGQGAMNTEAFF. In DNA form, the CDR3 reads TGCACCACGACCGGACAGGGGGCGATGAACACTGAAGCTTTCTTT.

As concerns this clonotype: An end of the junction does not agree with germline; a read error may underlie this. This sequence joins TRBV28 and TRBJ1-5; 7 nucleotides agree with TRBD1. Germline CDR1 reads MDHEN; CDR2 reads SYDVKM. The CDR3 consists of 13 residues. This CDR3 is CASRRTGNQPQNF. CDR3 DNA sequence: TGTGCCAGCAGAAGGACAGGCAATCAGCCCCAGAATTTT. Using reference TRBV28 and TRBJ1-5 for the parts outside the CDR3, the full variable domain is DVKVTQSSRYLVKRTGEKVFLECVQDMDHENMFWYRQDPGLGLRLIYFSYDVKMKEKGDIPEGYSVSREKKERFSLILESASTNQTSMYLCASRRTGNQPQNFGDGTRLSIL.

This clonotype showed up many times. The V call is TRBV29-1, the J call TRBJ2-7, with 8 positions matching TRBD1. J lost 6 bases, V lost 7 bases, and 8 bases had no gene match. This CDR3 contains 12 residues. CDR1 is SQVTM, CDR2 ANQGSEA, per germline. CDR3 sequence: CSALTGASEQYF. CDR3 nucleotides: TGCAGCGCCCTGACAGGGGCTTCCGAGCAGTACTTC.

This clonotype appeared many times. The J gene is TRBJ2-5, the V gene TRBV27, with 12 bases aligning to TRBD1. CDR1 and CDR2 (germline): MNHEY, SMNVEV (reference sequence). V shed 6 bases, J shed 5 bases, and the junction held 4 bases outside the gene matches. The CDR3 runs to 14 residues. The CDR3 is CASSLGTGGETQYF. The CDR3 DNA follows: TGTGCCAGCAGCTTAGGGACAGGGGGCGAGACCCAGTACTTC.

This clonotype has ten or more counts. The rearrangement joins TRBV20-1 to TRBJ2-7; D ambiguous. Trimming left V 5 bases short and J 0 bases short, with 8 bases between. The CDR3 spans 12 residues. Germline lookup yields CDR1 DFQATT and CDR2 SNEGSKA (reference sequence). CDR3: CSAVDSSYEQYF. CDR3 DNA: TGCAGTGCTGTGGATAGCTCCTACGAGCAGTACTTC.

This clonotype came up many times. The gene calls are TRBV7-3 and TRBJ2-5, with TRBD2 identical over 10 bases. V gave up 1 base and J gave up 5 bases; unmatched junction bases: 7. Germline V gene sequence: CDR1 SGHTA, CDR2 FQGTGA. The CDR3 spans 16 residues. Here the CDR3 reads CASSLISGGAYETQYF. The CDR3 DNA is TGTGCCAGCAGCTTAATAAGCGGGGGGGCTTATGAGACCCAGTACTTC.

This clonotype showed up many times. The rearrangement uses TRBV12-3 or TRBV12-4 and TRBJ1-5; TRBD1 matches 8 bases. The ends lost 4 bases at V and 1 base at J; junction bases unmatched: 9. This CDR3 comprises 17 residues. In DNA, the CDR3 is TGTGCCAGCAGTTCGCAAACCGGGACAGGAAGCAATCAGCCCCAGCATTTT. Protein: CASSSQTGTGSNQPQHF.

Only a few counts were recorded for this clonotype. This chain joins TRBV9 and TRBJ1-1; unclear D gene. Trimming stripped 0 bases from V and 5 bases from J, with 17 bases between. Germline V gene lookup returns CDR1 SGDLS and CDR2 YYNGEE. The CDR3 consists of 16 residues. CDR3 DNA sequence: TGTGCCAGCAGCGTAGATAAGGGTCTCGCGGTAACTGAAGCTTTCTTT. Translated: CASSVDKGLAVTEAFF.

This clonotype showed up many times. V is TRBV20-1 and J is TRBJ1-1, with a tentative D call TRBD1 (6 bases). CDR1 is DFQATT and CDR2 is SNEGSKA in the germline V gene (reference sequence). This CDR3 region has 13 residues. Trimming took off 3 bases at V and 2 bases at J, with 10 bases between the two ends. CDR3 amino acids: CSASLDSNTEAFF. CDR3 in DNA: TGCAGTGCTAGTCTGGACAGCAACACTGAAGCTTTCTTT.

This clonotype was counted at least ten times. The chain employs TRBV6-5 and TRBJ1-1; TRBD1 matches at 10 bases. CDR1 and CDR2 (germline): MNHEY, SVGAGI. Trimming removed 3 bases from V and 6 bases from J; junction bases left unmatched: 13. This CDR3 spans 17 amino acids. For the CDR3, the DNA is TGTGCCAGCAGTTATGCGCCCCCAGAGACAGGGGGCTCTGAAGCTTTCTTT. Protein product: CASSYAPPETGGSEAFF.

This clonotype was seen at least ten times. The V and J genes are TRBV29-1 and TRBJ1-4; 7 bases match TRBD1. Germline CDR1 is SQVTM and CDR2 is ANQGSEA. This CDR3 contains 13 residues. The trim removed 7 bases at V and 2 bases at J, leaving 4 bases unmatched. The DNA of the CDR3 is TGCAGCGCCGCGACAGGGACTAATGAAAAACTGTTTTTT. Its protein product is CSAATGTNEKLFF.

This clonotype was observed at least ten times. The V gene is TRBV7-2, the J gene TRBJ2-4; D is uncertain. V shed 5 bases and J shed 7 bases, with 12 bases lying between them. The CDR3 contains 13 residues. Germline CDR1 SGHTA, CDR2 FQGNSA. CDR3: CASSIEQRNIQYF. CDR3 sequence (DNA): TGTGCCAGCAGCATAGAACAGAGGAACATTCAGTACTTC.

This clonotype turned up a few times. V is TRBV20-1 and J is TRBJ1-1, with no clear D. V lost 5 bases and J 0 bases, leaving 7 bases between the germline ends. The germline CDR1 and CDR2 sequences are DFQATT and SNEGSKA (reference sequence). CDR3 size: 12 residues. The CDR3: CSAWVLNTEAFF. The DNA of the CDR3 is TGCAGTGCTTGGGTTCTGAACACTGAAGCTTTCTTT.

This clonotype was found many times. This chain uses TRBV5-1 with TRBJ2-1; D is unresolved. Germline V gene sequence: CDR1 SGHRS, CDR2 YFSETQ. V was cut by 4 bases and J by 9 bases, with 23 bases left in between. The CDR3 is 16 amino acids. For the CDR3, the DNA is TGCGCCAGCAGCCATAGTGTGGGCTCTGGTACCGTTGAGCAGTTCTTC. Residues: CASSHSVGSGTVEQFF.

This clonotype appeared many times. The chain combines TRBV6-5 with TRBJ2-3; D perhaps matches TRBD2 (5 bases). The CDR3 loop spans 16 amino acids. V was trimmed by 6 bases and J by 1 base, leaving 17 bases between them. The germline V gene encodes CDR1 MNHEY and CDR2 SVGAGI. The CDR3 protein is CASSRTGILGTDTQYF. DNA of the CDR3: TGTGCCAGCAGCCGAACGGGGATTTTAGGCACAGATACGCAGTATTTT.

This clonotype occurred many times. The V gene is TRBV2, the J gene TRBJ1-5; 8 bases map to TRBD1. The CDR3 contains 16 residues. Germline V lookup: CDR1 SNHLY, CDR2 FYNNEI. V dropped 7 bases and J dropped 2; count of bases not matched to a gene: 10. The DNA for the CDR3 is TGTGCCAGCATCACCGACAGGGGCGCGGGCAATCAGCCCCAGCATTTT. Protein sequence: CASITDRGAGNQPQHF.

Many counts were recorded for this clonotype. The V and J genes are TRBV11-2 and TRBJ2-3; unclear D gene. CDR3 length: 12 residues. Germline-derived CDR1 and CDR2 are SGHAT and FQNNGV. V gave up 4 bases and J gave up 0 bases, with 2 bases separating them. The CDR3 DNA is TGTGCCAGCAGCTCTAGCACAGATACGCAGTATTTT. Amino acids: CASSSSTDTQYF. The variable domain in full, with the rest retrieved from reference TRBV11-2 and TRBJ2-3, is EAGVAQSPRYKIIEKRQSVAFWCNPISGHATLYWYQQILGQGPKLLIQFQNNGVVDDSQLPKDRFSAERLKGVDSTLKIQPAKLEDSAVYLCASSSSTDTQYFGPGTRLTVL.

This clonotype was detected many times. The chain uses TRBV24-1 and TRBJ2-7, with TRBD2 identical over 15 bases. This CDR3 has 20 amino acids. Germline trimming cut 3 bases from V and 1 base from J; bases unmatched to any gene: 12. CDR1 and CDR2 from the germline V gene are KGHDR and SFDVKD. In nucleotides, the CDR3 is TGTGCCACCAGTGATACCAACAGGGGACTAGCGGGGGGCCAATCCTACGAGCAGTACTTC. Amino acid sequence: CATSDTNRGLAGGQSYEQYF.

A word on this clonotype: A much larger clone is a single base away; this may be a read error. The V gene is TRBV6-5, the J gene TRBJ1-1, with D uncertain. The CDR3 has 13 residues. Germline loops: CDR1 MNHEY, CDR2 SVGAGI. V was shortened by 6 bases and J by 8 bases, with 16 bases between the two germline ends. Here the CDR3 DNA reads TGTGCCAGCAGAACGGAAACCCTGGGCGAAGCTTTCTTT. Translating gives CASRTETLGEAFF.